This T cell receptor (beta chain) was sequenced in a study of blood T cell repertoires in COVID-19. TCRdb's table, derived via immunoSEQ multiplex PCR, lists solely in-frame clones and lacks some. This sample carries 150,000 to 190,000 clones, about 81% of them seen once, and the ten largest clones take around 7.7%. Individuals aged roughly 18 to 95 years were recruited from about two dozen US areas. Trimming removed 5 bases at V and 9 bases at J, with 16 bases between. This CDR3 comprises 13 residues. CDR1 and CDR2 (germline): SEHNR, FQNEAQ (reference sequence). The material sequenced was PBMCs or T cells enriched from blood (not recorded which). This chain joins TRBV7-9 and TRBJ1-1; weak D call: TRBD1 (5 bases). This TCR was recovered from a man between 50 and 59 years old who had recovered from COVID-19. The CDR3 sequence is CASSLRGAGQAFF. CDR3 in DNA: TGTGCCAGCAGCCTACGCGGTGCGGGGCAAGCTTTCTTT.